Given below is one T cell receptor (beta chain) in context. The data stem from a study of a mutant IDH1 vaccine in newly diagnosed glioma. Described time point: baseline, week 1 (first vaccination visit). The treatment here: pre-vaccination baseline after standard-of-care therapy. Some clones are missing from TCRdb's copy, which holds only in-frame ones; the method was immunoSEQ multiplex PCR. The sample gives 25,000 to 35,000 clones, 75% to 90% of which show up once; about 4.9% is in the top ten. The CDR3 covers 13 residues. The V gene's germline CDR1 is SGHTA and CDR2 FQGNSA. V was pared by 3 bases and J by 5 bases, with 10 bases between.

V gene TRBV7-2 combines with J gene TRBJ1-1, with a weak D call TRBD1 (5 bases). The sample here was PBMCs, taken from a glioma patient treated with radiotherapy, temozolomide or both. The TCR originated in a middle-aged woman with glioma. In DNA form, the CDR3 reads TGTGCCAGCAGCTTGGGGACGGGGACTGAAGCTTTCTTT. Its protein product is CASSLGTGTEAFF.